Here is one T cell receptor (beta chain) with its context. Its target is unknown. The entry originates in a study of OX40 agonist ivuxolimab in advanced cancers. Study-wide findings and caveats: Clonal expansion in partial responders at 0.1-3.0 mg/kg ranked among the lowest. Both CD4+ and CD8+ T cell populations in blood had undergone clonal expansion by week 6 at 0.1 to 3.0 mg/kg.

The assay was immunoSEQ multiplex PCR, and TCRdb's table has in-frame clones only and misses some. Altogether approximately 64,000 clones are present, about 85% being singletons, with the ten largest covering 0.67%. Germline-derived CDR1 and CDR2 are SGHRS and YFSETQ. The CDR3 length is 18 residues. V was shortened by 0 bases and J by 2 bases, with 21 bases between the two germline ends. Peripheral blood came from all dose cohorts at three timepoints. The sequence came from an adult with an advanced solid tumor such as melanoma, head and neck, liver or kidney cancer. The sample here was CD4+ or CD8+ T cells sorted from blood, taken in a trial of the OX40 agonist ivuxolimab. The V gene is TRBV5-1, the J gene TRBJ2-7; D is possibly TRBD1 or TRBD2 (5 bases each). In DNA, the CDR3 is TGCGCCAGCAGCTTGGAGTTGGGGACGGCGGGTACTACCTACGAGCAGTACTTC. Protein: CASSLELGTAGTTYEQYF. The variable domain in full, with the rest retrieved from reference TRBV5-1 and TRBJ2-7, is KAGVTQTPRYLIKTRGQQVTLSCSPISGHRSVSWYQQTPGQGLQFLFEYFSETQRNKGNFPGRFSGRQFSNSRSEMNVSTLELGDSALYLCASSLELGTAGTTYEQYFGPGTRLTVT.